These 18 T cell receptor beta chains originate from one sample sequenced in a study of breast tumors, draining lymph nodes, adjacent tissues. One entry per CDR3 protein, called by TCRdb with MiXCR from the multiplex PCR reads. Of around 290,000 distinct CDR3 sequences detected, around 30% appear once; the ten largest clones hold around 1%. Samples came from axillary lymph nodes draining the breast cancer. Sequences were obtained from axillary lymph node tissue. The origin of the receptors is a female donor with breast cancer. Some clones in this sample may be carry-over from other donors' samples.

This clonotype has at least ten counts. The rearrangement joins TRBV5-1 to TRBJ2-5; 8 bases align to TRBD2. J was trimmed by 2 bases and V by 0 bases; bases with no gene match: 6. The germline gives CDR1 SGHRS, CDR2 YFSETQ. CDR3 size: 16 residues. The CDR3 nucleotides are TGCGCCAGCAGCTTGGGACTAGCGACAATACAAGAGACCCAGTACTTC. It is translated as CASSLGLATIQETQYF.

Ten or more counts support this clonotype. The chain joins TRBV12-3 or TRBV12-4 to TRBJ2-5; D not certain. V was pared by 5 bases and J by 5 bases, with 15 bases between. The CDR3 is 14 amino acids. The CDR3 DNA reads as TGTGCCAGCAGTCCGAGCTGGAAGAAGGAGACCCAGTACTTC. Its protein product is CASSPSWKKETQYF.

Many counts were recorded for this clonotype. CDR3 loop: CSVALLAGMVSYNEQFF. CDR3 DNA: TGCAGCGTTGCCCTCTTAGCGGGAATGGTCTCCTACAATGAGCAGTTCTTC. The gene calls are TRBV29-1 and TRBJ2-1, with 8 nucleotides matching TRBD2. The ends lost 4 bases at V and 0 bases at J; junction bases unmatched: 11. CDR3 length: 17 residues. Germline V gene lookup returns CDR1 SQVTM and CDR2 ANQGSEA.

This clonotype was observed many times. The V and J genes are TRBV6-4 and TRBJ2-1; D possibly uses TRBD1 or TRBD2 (5 bases each). Germline values: CDR1 MRHNA, CDR2 SNTAGT. With 6 bases removed from V and 7 bases from J, the gap between germline ends came to 16 bases. The CDR3 spans 14 residues. CDR3 DNA: TGTGCCAGCAGAAAGGACTGGGGCGAGAATGAGCAGTTCTTC. Translation: CASRKDWGENEQFF.

This clonotype was detected only a few times. Just one base apart from a much larger clone, this may be a read error. V gene TRBV5-1 combines with J gene TRBJ2-5, with TRBD1 matching 8 bases. The junction had 11 bases not matched to a gene; V was cut back by 5 bases and J by 5 bases. The CDR3 extends over 15 amino acids. The V gene's germline CDR1 is SGHRS and CDR2 YFSETQ. The CDR3 here is CASRTGQGSHETQYF. In DNA, the CDR3 is TGCGCCAGCAGGACTGGACAGGGCTCCCACGAGACCCAGTACTTC. Drawing the rest from reference TRBV5-1 and TRBJ2-5, the complete variable domain is KAGVTQTPRYLIKTRGQQVTLSCSPISGHRSVSWYQQTPGQGLQFLFEYFSETQRNKGNFPGRFSGRQFSNSRSEMNVSTLELGDSALYLCASRTGQGSHETQYFGPGTRLLVL.

In its sample, this clonotype was seen many times. CDR3 nucleotide sequence: TGTGCCAGCAGCTTAGGGGGGACCGACACAGATACGCAGTATTTT. Its protein is CASSLGGTDTDTQYF. The chain links TRBV7-2 to TRBJ2-3; D might be TRBD1 or TRBD2, each matching 5 bases. The germline CDR1 and CDR2 sequences are SGHTA and FQGNSA. This CDR3 contains 15 residues. V gave up 1 base and J gave up 2 bases, with 10 bases separating them.

This clonotype was recorded at least ten times. This chain uses TRBV4-3 with TRBJ2-7; TRBD2 matches 9 bases. Germline V gene lookup returns CDR1 LGHNA and CDR2 YSLEER. The V gene end was trimmed by 3 bases and the J gene end by 3 bases; junction bases not matched to a gene: 9. The CDR3 is made up of 16 amino acids. The CDR3 DNA sequence: TGCGCCAGCAGCCAGGACGCAGCGGGAGGTTACTACGAGCAGTACTTC. This gives the protein CASSQDAAGGYYEQYF.

This clonotype has a count of ten or more. The genes are TRBV7-8 and TRBJ1-1; D gene ambiguous. This CDR3 region has 11 residues. The germline CDR1 and CDR2 sequences are SGHVS and FQNEAQ. The V gene lost 6 bases and the J gene lost 1 base, with 3 bases spanning the gap. CDR3 bases: TGTGCCAGCAGGGAGAACACTGAAGCTTTCTTT. It specifies CASRENTEAFF.

About this clonotype: Because the CDR3's place on the DNA is in doubt, the DNA is left out and the CDR3 is given as listed by TCRdb. The rearrangement links TRBV7-9 to TRBJ1-4. The CDR3 has 18 amino acids, counting both end residues. Germline V gene sequence: CDR1 SEHNR, CDR2 FQNEAQ (reference sequence). CDR3 protein: CASSFYICSAWGVEKLFF.

This clonotype was seen at least ten times. This sequence joins TRBV15 and TRBJ2-3, with 7 bases lining up with TRBD2. V shed 4 bases, J shed 2 bases, and the junction held 9 bases outside the gene matches. The CDR3 loop spans 16 amino acids. Germline V gene data show CDR1 as LNHNV and CDR2 as YYDKDF (reference sequence). DNA of the CDR3: TGTGCCACCAGCACACCCGGGAGGCCCCCCACAGATACGCAGTATTTT. This gives the protein CATSTPGRPPTDTQYF.

This chain joins TRBV24-1 and TRBJ1-2; D perhaps matches TRBD1 (5 bases). The CDR3 extends over 13 amino acids. Germline values: CDR1 KGHDR, CDR2 SFDVKD. Trimming took 3 bases from V and 4 from J, leaving 8 bases between them. The CDR3 loop is CATSDPQGYGYTF. CDR3 sequence (DNA): TGTGCCACCAGTGATCCCCAGGGCTATGGCTACACCTTC.

This clonotype was detected only a few times. It is likely a read error, because the conserved phenylalanine at the end of the CDR3 is missing. This chain connects TRBV20-1 to TRBJ2-7, with TRBD2 identical over 9 bases. The length of the CDR3 is 18 residues. The germline gives CDR1 DFQATT, CDR2 SNEGSKA (reference sequence). Losses at the gene ends were 5 bases for V and 3 bases for J; bases not matched to a gene: 20. The CDR3 here is CSACPPGGPVTSGYEQYL. The CDR3 nucleotides are TGCAGTGCTTGCCCCCCGGGGGGCCCGGTGACTAGCGGCTACGAGCAGTACCTC.

This clonotype has ten or more counts. The chain links TRBV10-1 to TRBJ1-5; 12 bases map to TRBD1. The junction had 22 bases not matched to a gene; V was cut back by 2 bases and J by 11 bases. CDR1 WNHNN and CDR2 SYGVQD come from the germline V gene (reference sequence). The CDR3 is 20 amino acids. CDR3 nucleotides: TGCGCCAGCAGTGAGGGTCTGGTGATAGGGACAGGGGGCGGTCAATCAGCCCAGCATTTT. Translating gives CASSEGLVIGTGGGQSAQHF.

As concerns this clonotype: A read error may be the cause here, since a much bigger clone is one base away. This chain joins TRBV6-6 and TRBJ2-5; D is possibly TRBD2 (5 bases). CDR3 length: 13 residues. CDR1 is MNHNY, CDR2 SVGAGI, per germline (reference sequence). CDR3 sequence: CDSSYGNQETQYF. The CDR3 DNA reads TGTGACAGCAGTTACGGGAACCAAGAGACCCAGTACTTC.

Comments on this clonotype: The junction departs from the called germline gene at one end, perhaps through a read error. V usage is TRBV20-1 and J usage is TRBJ1-5; D possibly corresponds to TRBD1 (6 bases). Germline CDR1 and CDR2: DFQATT and SNEGSKA (reference sequence). The CDR3 extends over 16 amino acids. The CDR3 nucleotides are TGCGGTGCTAGGGAAGGGGGGGGCTACGGCAATCAGCCCCAGCATTTT. Translated: CGAREGGGYGNQPQHF.

This clonotype was picked up many times. The V gene is TRBV4-2, the J gene TRBJ2-5, with a tentative D call TRBD2 (6 bases). Germline V gene lookup returns CDR1 LGHNA and CDR2 YNFKEQ. V shed 1 base and J shed 5 bases, with 23 bases lying between them. The CDR3 has 18 residues. The CDR3 nucleotides read TGTGCCAGCAGCCAAGGGGAACTAGCTCCAGAGGGTAGGGAGACCCAGTACTTC. This encodes CASSQGELAPEGRETQYF.

This clonotype has ten or more counts. The chain uses TRBV7-3 and TRBJ2-2; 7 nucleotides match TRBD1. The V gene end was trimmed by 0 bases and the J gene end by 4 bases; junction bases not matched to a gene: 5. The CDR3 has 16 residues. In germline, CDR1 is SGHTA, CDR2 FQGTGA. CDR3 sequence (DNA): TGTGCCAGCAGCTTAACTTGGGACAGAACCACCGGGGAGCTGTTTTTT. Its protein product is CASSLTWDRTTGELFF. Full variable domain (rest looked up from reference TRBV7-3 and TRBJ2-2): GAGVSQTPSNKVTEKGKYVELRCDPISGHTALYWYRQSLGQGPEFLIYFQGTGAADDSGLPNDRFFAVRPEGSVSTLKIQRTERGDSAVYLCASSLTWDRTTGELFFGEGSRLTVL.

This clonotype was observed at least ten times. The rearrangement uses TRBV19 and TRBJ2-3; D could derive from TRBD1 or TRBD2 (5 bases each). The CDR3 covers 14 residues. Germline CDR1 LNHDA, CDR2 SQIVND (reference sequence). V was shortened by 1 base and J by 0 bases, with 5 bases between the two germline ends. The CDR3 nucleotides are TGTGCCAGTAGTATAGGGGACAGCACAGATACGCAGTATTTT. It specifies CASSIGDSTDTQYF.